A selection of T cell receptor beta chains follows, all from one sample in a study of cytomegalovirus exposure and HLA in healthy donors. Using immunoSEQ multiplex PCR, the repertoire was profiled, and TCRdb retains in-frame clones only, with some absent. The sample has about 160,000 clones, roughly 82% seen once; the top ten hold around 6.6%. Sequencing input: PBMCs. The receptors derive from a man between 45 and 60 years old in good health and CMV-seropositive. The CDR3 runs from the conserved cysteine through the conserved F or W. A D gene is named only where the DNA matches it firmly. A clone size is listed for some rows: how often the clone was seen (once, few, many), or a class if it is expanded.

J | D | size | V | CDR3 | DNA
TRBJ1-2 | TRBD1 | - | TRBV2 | CASSPNQGDYGYTF | TGTGCCAGCTCCCCGAACCAGGGGGACTATGGCTACACCTTC
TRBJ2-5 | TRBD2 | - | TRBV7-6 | CASSPGLSTSGQETQYF | TGTGCCAGCAGCCCAGGCCTGTCGACTAGCGGCCAAGAGACCCAGTACTTC
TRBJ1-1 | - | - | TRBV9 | CASSSGRSREAEAFF | TGTGCCAGCAGCTCCGGGAGGTCCCGGGAGGCTGAAGCTTTCTTT
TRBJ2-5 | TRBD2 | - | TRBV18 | CASSTGLGETQYF | TGTGCCAGCTCCACGGGACTAGGAGAGACCCAGTACTTC
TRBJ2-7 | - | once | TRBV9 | CASSVGRGIPYEQYF | TGTGCCAGCAGCGTAGGAAGAGGAATCCCCTACGAGCAGTACTTC
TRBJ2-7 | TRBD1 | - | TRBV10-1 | CASSSGTGDEQYF | TGCGCCAGCAGTTCCGGGACAGGGGACGAGCAGTACTTC
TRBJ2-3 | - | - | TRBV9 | CASSVGDYNLHTDTQYF | TGTGCCAGCAGCGTGGGTGACTACAACCTTCACACAGATACGCAGTATTTT
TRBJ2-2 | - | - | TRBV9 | CASRSGVAAGELFF | TGTGCCTCCCGTAGTGGAGTAGCGGCCGGGGAGCTGTTTTTT
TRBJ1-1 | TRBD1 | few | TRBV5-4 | CASSRLQGTNTEAFF | TGTGCCAGCAGCCGATTACAGGGGACGAACACTGAAGCTTTCTTT
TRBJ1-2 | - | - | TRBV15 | CATSRDAAGTSNYGYTF | TGTGCCACCAGCAGAGATGCGGCCGGTACCTCTAACTATGGCTACACCTTC
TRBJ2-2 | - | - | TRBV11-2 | CASSSLNTGELFF | TGTGCCAGCAGCTCCCTGAACACCGGGGAGCTGTTTTTT
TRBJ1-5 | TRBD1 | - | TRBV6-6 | CASSGGTGTLQPQHF | TGTGCCAGCAGTGGTGGGACAGGGACGCTTCAGCCCCAGCATTTT
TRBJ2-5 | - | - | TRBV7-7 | CASSADIRETQYF | TGTGCCAGCAGCGCGGACATTCGCGAGACCCAGTACTTC
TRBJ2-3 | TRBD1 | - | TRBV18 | CASSRQGRTSTDTQYF | TGTGCCAGCTCTCGACAGGGGAGAACTAGCACAGATACGCAGTATTTT
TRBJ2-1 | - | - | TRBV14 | CASSQDPSQYNEQFF | TGTGCCAGCAGCCAAGATCCGTCACAATACAATGAGCAGTTCTTC
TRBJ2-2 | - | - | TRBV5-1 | CASSFQRDTGELFF | TGCGCCAGCAGCTTCCAGAGGGACACCGGGGAGCTGTTTTTT
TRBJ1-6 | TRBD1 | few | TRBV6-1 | CASNHGGTGASPLHF | TGTGCCAGCAACCACGGTGGGACAGGAGCATCACCCCTCCACTTT
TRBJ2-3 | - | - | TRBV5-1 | CASSLDRITDTQYF | TGCGCCAGCAGCTTAGACAGGATAACGGATACGCAGTATTTT
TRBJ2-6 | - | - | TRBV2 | CASSHPRGPGANVLTF | TGTGCCAGCAGTCACCCCAGGGGTCCTGGGGCCAACGTCCTGACTTTC
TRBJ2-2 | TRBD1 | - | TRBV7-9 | CASSIRGQGAPGELFF | TGTGCCAGCAGCATACGAGGACAGGGGGCGCCCGGGGAGCTGTTTTTT
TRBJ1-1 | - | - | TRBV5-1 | CASRSGAGGGRVNTEAFF | TGCGCCAGCAGGTCGGGGGCGGGAGGAGGACGAGTGAACACTGAAGCTTTCTTT
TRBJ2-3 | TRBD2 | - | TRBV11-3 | CASSSGEGGTDTQYF | TGTGCCAGCAGCTCGGGGGAGGGCGGCACAGATACGCAGTATTTT
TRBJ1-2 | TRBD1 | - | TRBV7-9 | CASSLISQEGAGYGYTF | TGTGCCAGCAGCTTGATCAGTCAGGAGGGGGCTGGCTATGGCTACACCTTC
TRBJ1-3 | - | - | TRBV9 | CASSVELFGSPGNTIYF | TGTGCCAGCAGCGTAGAACTATTCGGTTCCCCTGGAAACACCATATATTTT
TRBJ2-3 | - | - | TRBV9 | CASSPQGAPTDTQYF | TGTGCCAGCAGCCCCCAGGGCGCCCCCACAGATACGCAGTATTTT
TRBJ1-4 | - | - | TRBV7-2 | CASSFRGVATNEKLFF | TGTGCCAGCAGCTTCAGGGGAGTGGCGACTAATGAAAAACTGTTTTTT
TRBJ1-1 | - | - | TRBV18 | CASSGGRDTEAFF | TGTGCCAGCTCCGGGGGGCGGGACACTGAAGCTTTCTTT
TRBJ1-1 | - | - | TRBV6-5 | CASSSGIEAFF | TGTGCCAGCAGTTCAGGGATTGAAGCTTTCTTT
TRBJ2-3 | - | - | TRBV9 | CASSVGAGMAGSTDTQYF | TGTGCCAGCAGCGTAGGAGCTGGAATGGCGGGAAGCACAGATACGCAGTATTTT
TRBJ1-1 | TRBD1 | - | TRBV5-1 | CASSAGGYRAYTEAFF | TGCGCCAGCAGCGCAGGGGGGTACAGGGCTTACACTGAAGCTTTCTTT
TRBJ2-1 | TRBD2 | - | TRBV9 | CASSVRGELAGGNEQFF | TGTGCCAGCAGCGTAAGGGGGGAACTAGCGGGGGGCAATGAGCAGTTCTTC
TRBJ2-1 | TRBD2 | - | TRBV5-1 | CASSLLAGGEFSEFSYNEQFF | TGCGCCAGCAGCCTACTAGCGGGGGGGGAATTCTCCGAGTTCTCCTACAATGAGCAGTTCTTC
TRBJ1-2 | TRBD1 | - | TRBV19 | CASSTGGAWRGLGYTF | TGTGCCAGTAGCACAGGGGGCGCATGGAGGGGACTTGGCTACACCTTC
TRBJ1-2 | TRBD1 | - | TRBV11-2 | CASSLFSDRGHHGYTF | TGTGCCAGCAGCTTATTTTCTGACAGGGGGCATCATGGCTACACCTTC
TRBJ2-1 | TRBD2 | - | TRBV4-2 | CASSLSGTRGSNEQFF | TGTGCCAGCAGTCTCTCGGGGACTAGAGGCTCCAATGAGCAGTTCTTC
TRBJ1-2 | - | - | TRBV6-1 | CASSDSDNGYTF | TGTGCCAGCAGTGACAGCGATAATGGCTACACCTTC
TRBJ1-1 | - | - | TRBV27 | CASSSPSVGRAISEAFF | TGTGCCAGCAGTTCCCCCTCGGTAGGGAGGGCTATCTCTGAAGCTTTCTTT